This record concerns one T cell receptor (beta chain) sequence. The entry originates in a study of blood T cell repertoires in COVID-19. Authors' data handling: Counts of nucleated cells, estimated from reference gene primer amplification, were obtained. Sequenced by immunoSEQ multiplex PCR; TCRdb stores in-frame clones only, minus some. That table gives V, J and clone size, and the DNA gave D and trimming. The sample consists of approximately 210,000 clones, roughly 83% of them appearing once. This TCR derives from a woman in her 70s with active or convalescent COVID-19. The material sequenced was peripheral blood.

As DNA, the CDR3 is TGCGCCAGCAGCTTTAGGAGTCCCACAGATACGCAGTATTTT. This translates into CASSFRSPTDTQYF. This chain links TRBV5-1 with TRBJ2-3, with D uncertain. CDR1 SGHRS and CDR2 YFSETQ come from the germline V gene. This CDR3 contains 14 residues. V was clipped by 2 bases and J by 2 bases, with 9 bases between them.